This T cell receptor beta chain appears in the sequencing data of a study of CD8 T cells in ankylosing spondylitis. Findings and caveats of the study: CD8+ by phenotype, disease-linked clones were relatively rare in peripheral blood. Matched ankylosing spondylitis synovial fluid reportedly contained a significantly enriched population of disease-linked clones. One TCR beta motif, made up of under ten highly homologous variants, appeared characteristic of ankylosing spondylitis blood. Some of the motif variants had earlier been found in reactive arthritis patients' fluid and blood.

The TCR beta libraries were generated through quantitative 5'-RACE incorporating molecular barcodes. TCRdb redid the calling of the 5' RACE reads with MiXCR, one entry per CDR3 protein. The sample carries around 890,000 distinct CDR3 sequences, around 11% recorded once. This CDR3 has 14 amino acids. Trimming stripped 7 bases from V and 6 bases from J, with 16 bases between. Germline V gene data show CDR1 as SGHRS and CDR2 as YFSETQ. Notes on this clonotype: The target antigen is unknown.

The sequence came from a male donor with ankylosing spondylitis. The chain carries TRBV5-1 and TRBJ1-4; D is unresolved. The material sequenced was blood, either unsorted or a sorted T cell fraction (not recorded which). The CDR3 sequence is CASGPGPTDEKLFF. CDR3 nucleotides: TGCGCCAGCGGCCCGGGCCCTACGGATGAAAAACTGTTTTTT.